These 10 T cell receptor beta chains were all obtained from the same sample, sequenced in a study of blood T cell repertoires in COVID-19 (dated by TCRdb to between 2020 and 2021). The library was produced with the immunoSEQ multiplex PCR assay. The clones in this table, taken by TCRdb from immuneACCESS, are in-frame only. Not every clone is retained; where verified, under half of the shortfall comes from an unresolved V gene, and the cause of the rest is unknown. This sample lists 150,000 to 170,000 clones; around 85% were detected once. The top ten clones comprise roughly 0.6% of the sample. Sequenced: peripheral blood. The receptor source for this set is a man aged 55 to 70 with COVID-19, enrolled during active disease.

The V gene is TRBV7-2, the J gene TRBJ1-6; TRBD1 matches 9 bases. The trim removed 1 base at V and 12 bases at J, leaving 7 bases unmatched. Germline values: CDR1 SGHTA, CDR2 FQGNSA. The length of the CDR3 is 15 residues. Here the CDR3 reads CASSLVPGQGIPLHF. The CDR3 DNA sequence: TGTGCCAGCAGCTTAGTTCCGGGACAGGGAATACCCCTCCACTTT.

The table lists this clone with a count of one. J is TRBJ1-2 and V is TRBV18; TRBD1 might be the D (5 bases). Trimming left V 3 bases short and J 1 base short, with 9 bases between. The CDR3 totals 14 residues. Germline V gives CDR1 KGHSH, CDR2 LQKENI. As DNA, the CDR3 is TGTGCCAGCTCACCCAGCCAGGGTAACTATGGCTACACCTTC. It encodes CASSPSQGNYGYTF.

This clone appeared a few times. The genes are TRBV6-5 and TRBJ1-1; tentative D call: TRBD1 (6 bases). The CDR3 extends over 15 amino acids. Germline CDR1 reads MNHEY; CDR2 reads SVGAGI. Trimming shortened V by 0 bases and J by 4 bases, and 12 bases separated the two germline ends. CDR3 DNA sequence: TGTGCCAGCAGTTACTCGGGGGGGCATTCCACTGAAGCTTTCTTT. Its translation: CASSYSGGHSTEAFF.

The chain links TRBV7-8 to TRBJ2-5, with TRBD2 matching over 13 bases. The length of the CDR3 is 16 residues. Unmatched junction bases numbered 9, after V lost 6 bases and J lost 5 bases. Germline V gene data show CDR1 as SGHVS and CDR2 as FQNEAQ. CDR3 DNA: TGTGCCAGCAGTCCTCTCGGACTAGCGGGGGTTGAGACCCAGTACTTC. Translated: CASSPLGLAGVETQYF.

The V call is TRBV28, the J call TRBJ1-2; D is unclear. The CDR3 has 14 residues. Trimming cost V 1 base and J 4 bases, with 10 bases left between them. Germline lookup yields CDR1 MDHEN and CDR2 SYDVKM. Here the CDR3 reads CASSLSITSYGYTF. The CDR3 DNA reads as TGTGCCAGCAGTTTATCCATCACGAGCTATGGCTACACCTTC.

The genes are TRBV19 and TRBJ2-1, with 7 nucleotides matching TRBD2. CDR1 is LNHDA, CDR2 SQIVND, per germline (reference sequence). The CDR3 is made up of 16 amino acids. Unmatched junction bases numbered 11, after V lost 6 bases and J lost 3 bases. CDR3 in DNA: TGTGCCAGTAGATTCACGCGGGGGTCCCGCTACAATGAGCAGTTCTTC. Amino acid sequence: CASRFTRGSRYNEQFF.

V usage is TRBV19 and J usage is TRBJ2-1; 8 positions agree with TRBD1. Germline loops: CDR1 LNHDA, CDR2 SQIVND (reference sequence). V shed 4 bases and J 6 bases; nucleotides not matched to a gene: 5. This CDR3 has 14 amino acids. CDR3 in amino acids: CASSTGQGLNEQFF. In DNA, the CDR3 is TGTGCCAGTAGTACTGGACAGGGCCTCAATGAGCAGTTCTTC.

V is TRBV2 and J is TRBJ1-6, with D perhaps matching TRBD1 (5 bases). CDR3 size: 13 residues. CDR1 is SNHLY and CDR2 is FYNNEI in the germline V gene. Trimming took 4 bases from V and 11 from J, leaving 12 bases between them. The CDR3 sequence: CASSGQTRTPLHF. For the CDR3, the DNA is TGTGCCAGCAGTGGACAGACCAGGACACCCCTCCACTTT. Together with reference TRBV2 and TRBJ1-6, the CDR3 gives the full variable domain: EPEVTQTPSHQVTQMGQEVILRCVPISNHLYFYWYRQILGQKVEFLVSFYNNEISEKSEIFDDQFSVERPDGSNFTLKIRSTKLEDSAMYFCASSGQTRTPLHFGNGTRLTVT.

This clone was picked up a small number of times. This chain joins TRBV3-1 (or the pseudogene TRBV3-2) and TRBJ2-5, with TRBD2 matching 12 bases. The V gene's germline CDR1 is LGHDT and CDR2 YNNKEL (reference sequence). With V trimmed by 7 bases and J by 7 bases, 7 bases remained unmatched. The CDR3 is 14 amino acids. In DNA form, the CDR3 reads TGTGCCAGCACCCGACTAGCGGGGGAAGGGACCCAGTACTTC. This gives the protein CASTRLAGEGTQYF.

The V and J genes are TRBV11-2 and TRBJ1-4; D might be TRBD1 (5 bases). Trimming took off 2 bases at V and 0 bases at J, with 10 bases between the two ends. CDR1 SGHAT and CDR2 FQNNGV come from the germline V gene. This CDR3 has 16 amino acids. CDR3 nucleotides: TGTGCCAGCAGCTTAACAGGAGTTGCAACTAATGAAAAACTGTTTTTT. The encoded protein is CASSLTGVATNEKLFF. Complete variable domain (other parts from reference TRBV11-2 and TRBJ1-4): EAGVAQSPRYKIIEKRQSVAFWCNPISGHATLYWYQQILGQGPKLLIQFQNNGVVDDSQLPKDRFSAERLKGVDSTLKIQPAKLEDSAVYLCASSLTGVATNEKLFFGSGTQLSVL.